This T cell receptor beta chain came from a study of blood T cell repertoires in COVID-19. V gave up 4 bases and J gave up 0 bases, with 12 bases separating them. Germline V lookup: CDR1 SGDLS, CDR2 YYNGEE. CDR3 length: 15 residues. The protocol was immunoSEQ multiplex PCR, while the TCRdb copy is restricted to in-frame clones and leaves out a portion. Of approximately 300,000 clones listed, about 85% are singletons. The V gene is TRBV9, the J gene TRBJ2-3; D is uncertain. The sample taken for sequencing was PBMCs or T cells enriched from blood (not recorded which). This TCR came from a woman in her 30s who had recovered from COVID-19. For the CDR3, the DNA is TGTGCCAGCAGCTCTCAACCGACTAGCACAGATACGCAGTATTTT. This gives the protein CASSSQPTSTDTQYF. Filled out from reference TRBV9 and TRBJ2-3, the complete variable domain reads DSGVTQTPKHLITATGQRVTLRCSPRSGDLSVYWYQQSLDQGLQFLIQYYNGEERAKGNILERFSAQQFPDLHSELNLSSLELGDSALYFCASSSQPTSTDTQYFGPGTRLTVL.